These T cell receptor beta chains were read from a single sample in a study of tumor and adjacent non-tumor tissue in lung cancer. TCRdb processed the multiplex PCR reads anew with MiXCR; each CDR3 protein has one entry. The repertoire holds approximately 110,000 distinct CDR3 sequences, with roughly 73% as singletons. Sequencing was performed on lung tumor tissue. All receptors come from a woman aged 55-70 years with non-small cell lung cancer. Each CDR3 is given without its conserved first and last residue. Clone size appears in some rows only: once, few, many, or a class for an expanded clone.

>TRBV25-1|TRBJ1-1|.
ASSESRALGPQSAF
>TRBV11-3|TRBJ2-3|.
ASSQWDAPITSGGTQY
>TRBV11-3|TRBJ2-5|.
ASSLVGHVGDTQH
>TRBV11-3|TRBJ2-1|.
ASSLQYSYNEHF
>TRBV7-2|TRBJ2-2|.
ASSPRTPFGGGELF
>TRBV20-1|TRBJ2-2|.
SSVDSGITGELF
>TRBV6-6|TRBJ2-1|.
ASSYSSRGLSNEHF
>TRBV4-2|TRBJ2-7|many
ASSQDRTTTGEQY
>TRBV6-2/TRBV6-3|TRBJ2-7|once
AIRRHDFEQY
>TRBV6-5|TRBJ1-6|many
ASRDPNFREYSPLH
>TRBV11-2|TRBJ1-1|.
ASSTWTWGEAF
>TRBV20-1|TRBJ1-4|many
SANPNQGGEKLF
>TRBV10-3|TRBJ1-5|.
AISISPADQPHH
>TRBV2|TRBJ1-3|once
ATHRDRCGNTIY
>TRBV11-2|TRBJ1-6|.
ASSLRRFGSPVH
>TRBV6-2/TRBV6-3|TRBJ2-1|.
ASSRRQELGYNEQF
>TRBV20-1|TRBJ2-7|many
SARDPQSGRAGIGYEQY
>TRBV20-1|TRBJ2-7|.
SARDGSGGITYEQY
>TRBV11-2|TRBJ2-7|.
PSSLVQLGGYKQY
>TRBV10-2|TRBJ2-6|.
ASSDYVADVLT
>TRBV11-3|TRBJ1-1|.
ASSPTRKCTVAF
>TRBV12-3/TRBV12-4|TRBJ2-7|.
ASSILGLYGRNSYEQY
>TRBV20-1|TRBJ2-4|once
SARPDFPGQGTKNIQY
>TRBV11-3|TRBJ2-3|.
VSSPVGQGGHRQY
>TRBV14|TRBJ1-1|.
ASCQDSMNTEAF
>TRBV11-2|TRBJ2-1|.
VSTLFPTASNEQF
>TRBV4-2|TRBJ2-3|.
ASSQVGGSDTQF
>TRBV30|TRBJ2-3|.
AWSGADTQY
>TRBV11-1|TRBJ1-1|.
ASSTRDCPMKTEAF
>TRBV6-5|TRBJ2-1|.
VSSYLGLSLNEQF
>TRBV6-2/TRBV6-3|TRBJ1-1|.
ASRDNGNTEAF
>TRBV28|TRBJ1-4|once
ASGLPGQGAEKPF
>TRBV6-6|TRBJ2-5|once
SSSRGVEETQY
>TRBV29-1|TRBJ2-5|few
SVELGRETQY
>TRBV11-3|TRBJ1-1|.
ASSSTRRDTEAF
>TRBV20-1|TRBJ2-1|many
SARGLVINEQF
>TRBV4-2|TRBJ2-3|once
ASSHKRGDTDTQY
>TRBV11-2|TRBJ2-7|.
ASNPTSGVYDEY
>TRBV11-3|TRBJ2-1|.
ASSLELTSGNHKEQF
>TRBV20-1|TRBJ1-1|once
SISGLMNTEAF
>TRBV10-3|TRBJ1-2|many
AISGQGAVYT
>TRBV11-1|TRBJ1-2|.
ASSDGTVGVNYEYT
>TRBV7-9|TRBJ2-3|few
ASSWAGTGISDTQY
>TRBV5-1|TRBJ2-2|.
ASSSGPNTGELF
>TRBV11-3|TRBJ2-1|.
ASILGGGSYNEEF
>TRBV24-1|TRBJ2-5|.
ATEGTEETQY
>TRBV11-1|TRBJ2-2|.
ASSPRLAGVTTGELF
>TRBV4-2|TRBJ2-5|.
VSSQGRGPAETQY
>TRBV28|TRBJ1-1|.
ASTQSRAGPREAF
>TRBV6-2/TRBV6-3|TRBJ2-7|.
ASSYRDGSVYEQY
>TRBV5-4|TRBJ1-6|.
ACSLAGQGLRSPLH
>TRBV4-1|TRBJ1-5|.
VSSQGSTGGVGQPQH
>TRBV11-2|TRBJ2-3|.
ASSVTGTATDTQY
>TRBV6-2/TRBV6-3|TRBJ2-7|.
TSSRGRGPYEQY
>TRBV11-2|TRBJ2-3|.
ARSLWTGGTDTQY
>TRBV6-2/TRBV6-3|TRBJ1-1|.
GNSPRAGFFGYTETF
>TRBV11-3|TRBJ2-7|once
DSSLGRDRVFYEQY
>TRBV29-1|TRBJ2-5|.
SVDSLTGALETQY
>TRBV6-1|TRBJ2-2|.
ASSSTTGGELF